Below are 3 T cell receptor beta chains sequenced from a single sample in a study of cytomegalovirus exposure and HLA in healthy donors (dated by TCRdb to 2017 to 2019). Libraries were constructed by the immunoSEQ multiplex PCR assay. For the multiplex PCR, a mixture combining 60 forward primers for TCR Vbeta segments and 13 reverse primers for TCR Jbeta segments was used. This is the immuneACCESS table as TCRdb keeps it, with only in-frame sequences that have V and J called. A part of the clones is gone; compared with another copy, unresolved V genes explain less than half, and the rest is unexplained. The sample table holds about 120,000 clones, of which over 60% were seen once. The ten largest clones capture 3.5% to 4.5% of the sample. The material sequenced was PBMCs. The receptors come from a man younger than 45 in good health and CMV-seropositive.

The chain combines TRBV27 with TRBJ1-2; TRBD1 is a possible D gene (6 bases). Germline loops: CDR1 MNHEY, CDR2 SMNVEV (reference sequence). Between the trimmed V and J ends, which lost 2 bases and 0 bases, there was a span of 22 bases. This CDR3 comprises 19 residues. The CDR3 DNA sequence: TGTGCCAGCAGTTTAGGAGGATGGGGCAGGGGACCAGCTAACTATGGCTACACCTTC. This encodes CASSLGGWGRGPANYGYTF.

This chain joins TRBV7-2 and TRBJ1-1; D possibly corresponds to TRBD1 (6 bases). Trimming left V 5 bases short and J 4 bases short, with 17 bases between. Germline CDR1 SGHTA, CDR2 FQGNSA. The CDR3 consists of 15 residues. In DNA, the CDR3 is TGTGCCAGCAGCGTCCGAGGGGGTACAAGCACTGAAGCTTTCTTT. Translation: CASSVRGGTSTEAFF.

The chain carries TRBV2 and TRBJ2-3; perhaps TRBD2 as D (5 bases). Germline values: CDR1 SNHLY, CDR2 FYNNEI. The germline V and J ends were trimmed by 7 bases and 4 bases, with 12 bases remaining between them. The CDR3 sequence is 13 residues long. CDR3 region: CASTVIGADTQYF. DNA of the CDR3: TGTGCCAGCACCGTAATCGGGGCAGATACGCAGTATTTT.